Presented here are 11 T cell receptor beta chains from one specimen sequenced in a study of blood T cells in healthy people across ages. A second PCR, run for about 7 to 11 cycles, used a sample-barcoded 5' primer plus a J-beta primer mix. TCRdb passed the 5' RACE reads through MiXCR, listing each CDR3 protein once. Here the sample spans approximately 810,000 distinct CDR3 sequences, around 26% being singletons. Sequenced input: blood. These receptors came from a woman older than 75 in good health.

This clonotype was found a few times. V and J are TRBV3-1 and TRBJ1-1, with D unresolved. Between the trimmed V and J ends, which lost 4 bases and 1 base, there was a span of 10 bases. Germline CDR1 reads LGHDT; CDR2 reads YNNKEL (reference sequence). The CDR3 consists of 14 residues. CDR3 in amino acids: CASSPLAGNTEAFF. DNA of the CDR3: TGTGCCAGCAGCCCCCTTGCGGGGAACACTGAAGCTTTCTTT.

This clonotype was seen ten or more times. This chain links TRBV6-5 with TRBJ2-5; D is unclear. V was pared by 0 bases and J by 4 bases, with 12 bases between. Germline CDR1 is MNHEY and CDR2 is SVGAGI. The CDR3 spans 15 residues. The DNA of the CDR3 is TGTGCCAGCAGTTACTCGGTCCCGCGCGGAGAGACCCAGTACTTC. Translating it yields CASSYSVPRGETQYF.

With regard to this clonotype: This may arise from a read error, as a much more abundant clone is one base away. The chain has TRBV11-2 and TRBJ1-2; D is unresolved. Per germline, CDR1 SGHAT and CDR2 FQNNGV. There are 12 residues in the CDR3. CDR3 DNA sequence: TGTGCCAGCAGCTTAGGGTTCTTTGGCGACACCTTC. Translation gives CASSLGFFGDTF.

CDR3 nucleotides: TGTGCCACGAAAGCCGGGACAACGAACACCGGGGAGCTGTTTTTT. It encodes CATKAGTTNTGELFF. The rearrangement joins TRBV10-3 to TRBJ2-2; tentatively, D is TRBD1 (6 bases). CDR3 size: 15 residues. Looked up from germline, CDR1 is ENHRY and CDR2 is SYGVKD. Trimming took 10 bases from V and 0 from J, leaving 15 bases between them.

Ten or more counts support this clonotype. The CDR3 sequence: CSVTNPDTQYF. The DNA for the CDR3 is TGCAGCGTTACCAATCCAGATACGCAGTATTTT. V gene TRBV29-1 combines with J gene TRBJ2-3; the D is unclear. The germline CDR1 and CDR2 sequences are SQVTM and ANQGSEA. V was shortened by 5 bases and J by 4 bases, with 7 bases between the two germline ends. The CDR3 is 11 amino acids.

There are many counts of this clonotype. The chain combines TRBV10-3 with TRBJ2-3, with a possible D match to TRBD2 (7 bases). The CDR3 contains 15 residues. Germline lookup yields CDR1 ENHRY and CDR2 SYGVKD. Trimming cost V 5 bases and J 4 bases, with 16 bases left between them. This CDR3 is CAISSGPGGPDTQYF. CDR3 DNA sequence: TGTGCCATCAGTTCCGGCCCCGGGGGGCCAGATACGCAGTATTTT.

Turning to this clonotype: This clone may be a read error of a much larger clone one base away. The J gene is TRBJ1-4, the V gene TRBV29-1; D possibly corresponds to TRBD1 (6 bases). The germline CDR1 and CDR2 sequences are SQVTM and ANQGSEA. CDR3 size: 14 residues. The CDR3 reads CSVEAQGPNEKRFF. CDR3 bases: TGCAGCGTTGAAGCACAGGGTCCTAATGAAAAACGGTTTTTT.

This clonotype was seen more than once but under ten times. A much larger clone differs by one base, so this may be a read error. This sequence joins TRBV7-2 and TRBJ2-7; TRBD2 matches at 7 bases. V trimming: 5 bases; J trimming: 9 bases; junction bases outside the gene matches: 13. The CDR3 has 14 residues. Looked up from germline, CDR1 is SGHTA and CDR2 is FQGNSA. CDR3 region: CASSPSLLADGQYF. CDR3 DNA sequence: TGTGCCAGCAGCCCCTCCTTGCTAGCGGACGGGCAGTACTTC. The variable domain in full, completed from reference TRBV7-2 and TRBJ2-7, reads GAGVSQSPSNKVTEKGKDVELRCDPISGHTALYWYRQSLGQGLEFLIYFQGNSAPDKSGLPSDRFSAERTGGSVSTLTIQRTQQEDSAVYLCASSPSLLADGQYFGPGTRLTVT.

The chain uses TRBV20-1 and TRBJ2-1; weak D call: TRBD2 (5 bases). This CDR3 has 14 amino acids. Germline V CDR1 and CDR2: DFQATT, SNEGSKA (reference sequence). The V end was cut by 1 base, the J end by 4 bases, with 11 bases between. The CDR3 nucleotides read TGCAGTGCTAGAGCGGGGAACGTTTACAATGAGCAGTTCTTC. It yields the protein CSARAGNVYNEQFF.

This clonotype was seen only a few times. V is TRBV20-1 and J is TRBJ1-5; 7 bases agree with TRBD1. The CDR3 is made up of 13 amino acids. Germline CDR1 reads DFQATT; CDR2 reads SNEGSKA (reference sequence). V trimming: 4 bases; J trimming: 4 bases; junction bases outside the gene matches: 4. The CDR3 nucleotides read TGCAGTGCTACGACAGGGAATAATCAGCCCCAGCATTTT. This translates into CSATTGNNQPQHF.

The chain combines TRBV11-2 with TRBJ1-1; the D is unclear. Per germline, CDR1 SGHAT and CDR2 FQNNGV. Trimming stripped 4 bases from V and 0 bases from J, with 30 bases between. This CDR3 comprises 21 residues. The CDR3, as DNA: TGTGCCAGCAGCTCAAACCGCGCCGGGCCGGTCTTTGTCTCCATGAACACTGAAGCTTTCTTT. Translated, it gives CASSSNRAGPVFVSMNTEAFF.